This T cell receptor beta chain stems from a study of CD8 T cells in ankylosing spondylitis. By quantitative 5'-RACE with molecular barcodes, the TCR beta libraries were made. TCRdb used MiXCR to reprocess the 5' RACE reads, holding one entry per CDR3 protein. The data contain 200,000 to 300,000 distinct CDR3 sequences, approximately 7.6% of them singletons. As to this clonotype: Its target is unknown.

Study observations and caveats: In ankylosing spondylitis patients, matched synovial fluid reportedly showed significant enrichment of disease-linked clones. A TCR beta motif made of eight highly homologous variants seemed typical of ankylosing spondylitis blood. Past studies reported some motif variants in reactive arthritis synovial fluid and blood.

CDR3 size: 12 residues. V shed 5 bases, J shed 2 bases, and the junction held 2 bases outside the gene matches. Germline assignment: CDR1 DFQATT and CDR2 SNEGSKA (reference sequence). The TCR comes from a female donor with ankylosing spondylitis or in good health (not recorded which). The chain combines TRBV20-1 with TRBJ2-5; 7 bases agree with TRBD2. Sequenced: blood, either unsorted or a sorted T cell fraction (not recorded which). In DNA, the CDR3 is TGCAGTGCTCCGGGACTACAAGAGACCCAGTACTTC. Residues: CSAPGLQETQYF.